This is a list of T cell receptor beta chains from one sample in a study of cytomegalovirus exposure and HLA in healthy donors. Here immunoSEQ multiplex PCR was the method, and the copy in TCRdb shows in-frame clones only, minus some. The sample has approximately 80,000 clones; 74% are singletons. Sequenced: PBMCs. These receptors all come from a man aged 25-45 years in good health and CMV-seropositive. Both conserved end residues are part of each CDR3. The D gene is left open where the match is weak. Size is omitted from some rows. Given values are once, few, many or a class for expanded clones.

size: -
V: TRBV10-2
J: TRBJ1-1
D: TRBD1
CDR3: CASRPPGTGNTEAFF
DNA: TGCGCCAGCAGGCCCCCCGGGACAGGGAACACTGAAGCTTTCTTT

size: few
V: TRBV19
J: TRBJ1-5
D: TRBD1
CDR3: CASSWGQGSNQPQHF
DNA: TGTGCCAGTAGTTGGGGACAGGGAAGCAATCAGCCCCAGCATTTT

size: few
V: TRBV2
J: TRBJ1-5
D: TRBD1
CDR3: CASSWGTGNQPQHF
DNA: TGTGCCAGCAGTTGGGGGACAGGCAATCAGCCCCAGCATTTT

size: -
V: TRBV5-4
J: TRBJ2-7
D: TRBD2
CDR3: CASSLVAGSGYEQYF
DNA: TGTGCCAGCAGCTTGGTAGCGGGAAGTGGCTACGAGCAGTACTTC

size: -
V: TRBV16
J: TRBJ1-1
D: -
CDR3: CASTLDSSNTEAFF
DNA: TGTGCCAGCACCCTAGACAGCTCGAACACTGAAGCTTTCTTT

size: -
V: TRBV6-1
J: TRBJ1-1
D: TRBD1
CDR3: CASSGPRDRGRMQGAFF
DNA: TGTGCCAGCAGTGGACCTCGGGACAGGGGGCGAATGCAAGGAGCTTTCTTT

size: -
V: TRBV27
J: TRBJ2-2
D: -
CDR3: CASSSMGVRRIAERGELFF
DNA: TGTGCCAGCAGTTCCATGGGGGTGAGGAGGATAGCGGAGAGGGGGGAGCTGTTTTTT

size: once
V: TRBV4-1
J: TRBJ1-4
D: -
CDR3: CASSQPLRTNEKLFF
DNA: TGCGCCAGCAGCCAACCGCTGCGAACTAATGAAAAACTGTTTTTT

size: -
V: TRBV7-2
J: TRBJ1-1
D: TRBD1
CDR3: CASSSSRQGGSEAFF
DNA: TGTGCCAGCAGCTCCTCGCGACAGGGCGGTAGTGAAGCTTTCTTT

size: -
V: TRBV28
J: TRBJ2-7
D: -
CDR3: CASSLFGREQYF
DNA: TGTGCCAGCAGTTTATTTGGGCGCGAGCAGTACTTC

size: few
V: TRBV9
J: TRBJ2-1
D: TRBD1
CDR3: CASGRDRDYNEQFF
DNA: TGTGCCAGCGGCCGGGACAGGGACTACAATGAGCAGTTCTTC

size: -
V: TRBV7-8
J: TRBJ2-7
D: -
CDR3: CASSSGLSSYDYEQYF
DNA: TGTGCCAGCAGCTCCGGACTGTCGAGTTACGATTACGAGCAGTACTTC

size: -
V: TRBV18
J: TRBJ1-1
D: TRBD1
CDR3: CASSLDRGETEAFF
DNA: TGTGCCAGCTCGTTGGACAGGGGAGAGACTGAAGCTTTCTTT

size: -
V: TRBV18
J: TRBJ2-7
D: -
CDR3: CASSPVAVSYEQYF
DNA: TGTGCCAGCTCACCGGTAGCGGTCTCCTACGAGCAGTACTTC

size: -
V: TRBV5-6
J: TRBJ2-1
D: TRBD2
CDR3: CASSLEERGDYNEQFF
DNA: TGTGCCAGCAGCTTGGAAGAGCGGGGCGACTACAATGAGCAGTTCTTC

size: few
V: TRBV4-1
J: TRBJ2-7
D: TRBD2
CDR3: CASSLSGTSGSYEQYF
DNA: TGCGCCAGCAGCCTATCCGGGACTAGCGGGTCCTACGAGCAGTACTTC

size: -
V: TRBV29-1
J: TRBJ2-7
D: TRBD1
CDR3: CSVRDRHYEQYF
DNA: TGCAGCGTTCGGGACAGACATTACGAGCAGTACTTC

size: -
V: TRBV5-8
J: TRBJ1-4
D: -
CDR3: CASSDSDSYEKLFF
DNA: TGTGCCAGCAGCGATTCGGACAGTTATGAAAAACTGTTTTTT

size: -
V: TRBV5-1
J: TRBJ2-7
D: -
CDR3: CASSTGDYYEQYF
DNA: TGCGCCAGCAGCACGGGGGATTACTACGAGCAGTACTTC

size: -
V: TRBV6-5
J: TRBJ2-2
D: TRBD1
CDR3: CASSYFGRGTGELFF
DNA: TGTGCCAGCAGTTATTTTGGCAGGGGGACCGGGGAGCTGTTTTTT

size: once
V: TRBV2
J: TRBJ2-3
D: TRBD2
CDR3: CASSDAGGPQDTQYF
DNA: TGTGCCAGCAGTGATGCGGGGGGGCCTCAAGATACGCAGTATTTT

size: once
V: TRBV7-6
J: TRBJ1-3
D: -
CDR3: CASSLAGGNTIYF
DNA: TGTGCCAGCAGTTTGGCTGGTGGAAACACCATATATTTT

size: -
V: TRBV2
J: TRBJ1-6
D: -
CDR3: CASSEVGAGLHSPLHF
DNA: TGTGCCAGCAGTGAAGTTGGGGCTGGTCTGCATTCACCCCTCCACTTT

size: few
V: TRBV11-2
J: TRBJ1-2
D: TRBD1
CDR3: CASSLDRMGNYGYTF
DNA: TGTGCCAGCAGCCTGGACAGGATGGGCAACTATGGCTACACCTTC

size: -
V: TRBV4-2
J: TRBJ2-1
D: -
CDR3: CASSPPGGRAGGEQFF
DNA: TGTGCCAGCAGCCCACCCGGGGGGCGGGCCGGGGGTGAGCAGTTCTTC

size: once
V: TRBV5-6
J: TRBJ2-7
D: TRBD2
CDR3: CASSLAAGGRDEQYF
DNA: TGTGCCAGCAGCTTGGCGGCGGGAGGGCGGGACGAGCAGTACTTC

size: -
V: TRBV6-6
J: TRBJ1-5
D: -
CDR3: CASRTQGGSVNQPQHF
DNA: TGTGCCAGCAGAACACAAGGGGGATCAGTTAATCAGCCCCAGCATTTT

size: -
V: TRBV5-8
J: TRBJ2-5
D: -
CDR3: CASSLQQETQYF
DNA: TGTGCCAGCAGCTTACAGCAAGAGACCCAGTACTTC

size: few
V: TRBV29-1
J: TRBJ2-1
D: TRBD2
CDR3: CSVVTSGRVEQFF
DNA: TGCAGCGTTGTCACTAGCGGAAGGGTTGAGCAGTTCTTC

size: -
V: TRBV29-1
J: TRBJ2-3
D: -
CDR3: CSVQGEAPQYF
DNA: TGCAGCGTACAAGGTGAAGCGCCGCAGTATTTT

size: few
V: TRBV27
J: TRBJ1-1
D: -
CDR3: CASSLEGVGRLTEAFF
DNA: TGTGCCAGCAGTTTAGAGGGGGTCGGGAGGCTCACTGAAGCTTTCTTT

size: -
V: TRBV6-1
J: TRBJ2-3
D: TRBD2
CDR3: CASSERSGRRDTQYF
DNA: TGTGCCAGCAGTGAAAGAAGCGGGAGAAGAGATACGCAGTATTTT

size: few
V: TRBV6-6
J: TRBJ2-5
D: TRBD2
CDR3: CASRAGGETQYF
DNA: TGTGCCAGCAGGGCGGGAGGGGAGACCCAGTACTTC

size: -
V: TRBV6-4
J: TRBJ2-3
D: TRBD2
CDR3: CASSDSSGGADTQYF
DNA: TGTGCCAGCAGTGACTCTAGCGGGGGGGCAGATACGCAGTATTTT

size: -
V: TRBV19
J: TRBJ1-6
D: -
CDR3: CASTPGLLPAPLHF
DNA: TGTGCCAGTACCCCGGGACTTCTACCTGCACCCCTCCACTTT

size: -
V: TRBV27
J: TRBJ1-2
D: TRBD1
CDR3: CASSLTGVGYTF
DNA: TGTGCCAGCAGTTTGACAGGGGTTGGCTACACCTTC

size: -
V: TRBV6-6
J: TRBJ1-1
D: -
CDR3: CASSYISTAEAFF
DNA: TGTGCCAGCAGTTACATCTCAACAGCTGAAGCTTTCTTT

size: -
V: TRBV6-6
J: TRBJ1-2
D: -
CDR3: CASSQPGVYGYTF
DNA: TGTGCCAGCAGTCAACCCGGGGTCTATGGCTACACCTTC

size: -
V: TRBV19
J: TRBJ1-6
D: TRBD1
CDR3: CASSIPRTGGSYNSPLHF
DNA: TGTGCCAGTAGTATTCCGCGGACAGGGGGCTCCTATAATTCACCCCTCCACTTT

size: -
V: TRBV28
J: TRBJ2-7
D: -
CDR3: CASTEEGRSYEQYF
DNA: TGTGCCAGCACCGAGGAGGGTAGGTCCTACGAGCAGTACTTC

size: -
V: TRBV5-4
J: TRBJ1-1
D: -
CDR3: CASSLFAGPNTEAFF
DNA: TGTGCCAGCAGCTTGTTTGCGGGGCCGAACACTGAAGCTTTCTTT

size: -
V: TRBV27
J: TRBJ1-1
D: TRBD1
CDR3: CASSTIQGGNTEAFF
DNA: TGTGCCAGCAGTACTATACAGGGGGGGAACACTGAAGCTTTCTTT

size: few
V: TRBV7-9
J: TRBJ1-3
D: -
CDR3: CASSPPGNTIYF
DNA: TGTGCCAGCAGCCCCCCGGGAAACACCATATATTTT